One sample yielded the 2 T cell receptor beta chains listed below, sequenced in a study of blood T cell repertoires in COVID-19. Method: immunoSEQ multiplex PCR; TCRdb's copy keeps in-frame clones and lacks some. Among 230,000 or so clones listed, roughly 80% were seen once. Sequenced: peripheral blood. The receptors shown here come from a woman of 80 years or more with COVID-19, enrolled during active disease.

Written as DNA, the CDR3 is TGTGCCAGCAGCGTAGGTCCAGTAGAGACCCAGTACTTC. Its protein product is CASSVGPVETQYF. J is TRBJ2-5 and V is TRBV9, with D hard to call. Trimming left V 0 bases short and J 4 bases short, with 7 bases between. This CDR3 region has 13 residues. Germline-derived CDR1 and CDR2 are SGDLS and YYNGEE. The variable domain in full, with the rest retrieved from reference TRBV9 and TRBJ2-5, is DSGVTQTPKHLITATGQRVTLRCSPRSGDLSVYWYQQSLDQGLQFLIQYYNGEERAKGNILERFSAQQFPDLHSELNLSSLELGDSALYFCASSVGPVETQYFGPGTRLLVL.

This clone was detected once. The genes are TRBV7-8 and TRBJ1-1; 7 nucleotides line up with TRBD1. The CDR3 length is 15 residues. J gave up 4 bases and V 5 bases, and 10 bases lay outside the gene matches. The germline CDR1 and CDR2 sequences are SGHVS and FQNEAQ. The CDR3 region is CASSPRTGVGTEAFF. The DNA of the CDR3 is TGTGCCAGCAGCCCGCGGACAGGAGTAGGCACTGAAGCTTTCTTT.